The following is a T cell receptor beta chain sequence with its context. MiXCR was run by TCRdb on the RT-PCR reads, yielding one entry per CDR3 protein. The sample has 550,000 to 750,000 distinct CDR3 sequences; more than 13% are singletons. This receptor was identified in a female donor in good health, serving as a healthy control. Sequencing used memory CD4+ T cells from blood.

The CDR3 bases are TGTGCCACCAGTGATCCAGGGTTCGAGACGCAGTATTTT. Amino acids: CATSDPGFETQYF. This chain uses TRBV24-1 with TRBJ2-3, with D possibly TRBD1 on 5 matching bases. This CDR3 contains 13 residues. The germline V gene encodes CDR1 KGHDR and CDR2 SFDVKD. Trimming took off 3 bases at V and 9 bases at J, with 12 bases between the two ends.